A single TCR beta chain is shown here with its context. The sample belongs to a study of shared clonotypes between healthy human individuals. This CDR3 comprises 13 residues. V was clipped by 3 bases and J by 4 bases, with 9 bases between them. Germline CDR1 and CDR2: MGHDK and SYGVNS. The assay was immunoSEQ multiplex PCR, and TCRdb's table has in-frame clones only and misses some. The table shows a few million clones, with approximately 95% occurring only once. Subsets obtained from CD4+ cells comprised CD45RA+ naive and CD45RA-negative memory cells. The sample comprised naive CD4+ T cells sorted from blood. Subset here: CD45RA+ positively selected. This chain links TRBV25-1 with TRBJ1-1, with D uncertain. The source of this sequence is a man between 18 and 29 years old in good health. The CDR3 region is CASSDRLLTEAFF. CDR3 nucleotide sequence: TGTGCCAGCAGTGATCGGTTACTCACTGAAGCTTTCTTT.